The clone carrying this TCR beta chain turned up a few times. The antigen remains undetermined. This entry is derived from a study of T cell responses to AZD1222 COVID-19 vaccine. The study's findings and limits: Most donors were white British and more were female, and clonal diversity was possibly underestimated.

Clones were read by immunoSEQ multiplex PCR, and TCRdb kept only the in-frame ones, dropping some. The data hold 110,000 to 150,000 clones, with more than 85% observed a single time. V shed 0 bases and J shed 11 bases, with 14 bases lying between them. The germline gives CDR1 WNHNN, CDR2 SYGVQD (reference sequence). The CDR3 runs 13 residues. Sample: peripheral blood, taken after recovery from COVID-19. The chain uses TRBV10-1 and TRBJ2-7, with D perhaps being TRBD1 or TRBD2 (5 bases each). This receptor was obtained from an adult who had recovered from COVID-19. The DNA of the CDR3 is TGCGCCAGCAGTGAGTCGAGGGGAAAGCAGGAGTACTTC. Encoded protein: CASSESRGKQEYF.